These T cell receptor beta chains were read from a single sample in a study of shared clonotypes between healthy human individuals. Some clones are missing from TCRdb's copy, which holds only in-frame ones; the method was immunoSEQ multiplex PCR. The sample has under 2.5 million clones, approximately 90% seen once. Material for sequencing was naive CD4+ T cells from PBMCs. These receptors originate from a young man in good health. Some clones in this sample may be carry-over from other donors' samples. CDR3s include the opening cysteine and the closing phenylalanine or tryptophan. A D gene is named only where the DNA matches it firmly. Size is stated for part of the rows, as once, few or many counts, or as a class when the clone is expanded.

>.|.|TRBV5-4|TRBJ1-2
CASSGDSQNLYYGYTF
TGTGCCAGCAGCGGTGACAGCCAAAATTTATACTATGGCTACACCTTC
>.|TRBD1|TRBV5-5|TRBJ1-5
CASSLWTGQPQHF
TGTGCCAGCAGCTTATGGACAGGCCAGCCCCAGCATTTT
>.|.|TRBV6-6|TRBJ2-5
CASSTPPVETQYF
TGTGCCAGCAGTACCCCTCCGGTGGAGACCCAGTACTTC
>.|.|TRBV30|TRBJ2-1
CAWSVEFGRDLLNEQFF
TGTGCCTGGAGTGTAGAGTTTGGGCGGGACCTCCTAAATGAGCAGTTCTTC
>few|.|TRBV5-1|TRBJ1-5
CASSFKTGLF
TGCGCCAGCAGCTTCAAGACAGGCCTTTTT
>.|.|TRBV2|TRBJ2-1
CASSVSNEQFF
TGTGCCAGCAGTGTTAGTAATGAGCAGTTCTTC
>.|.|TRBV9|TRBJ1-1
CASSVVPAAEAFF
TGTGCCAGCAGCGTAGTCCCGGCGGCTGAAGCTTTCTTT
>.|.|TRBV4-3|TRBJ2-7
CASSQASGRSYEQYF
TGCGCCAGCAGCCAAGCCTCGGGGAGATCCTACGAGCAGTACTTC
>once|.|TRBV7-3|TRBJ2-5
CASRQGSGLEETQYF
TGTGCCAGCAGACAGGGGTCGGGACTAGAAGAGACCCAGTACTTC
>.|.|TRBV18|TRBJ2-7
CASSTKGDEQYF
TGTGCCAGCTCTACCAAGGGCGACGAGCAGTACTTC
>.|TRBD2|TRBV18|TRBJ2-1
CASSRGGLASGEAREQFF
TGTGCCAGCTCACGGGGCGGCCTCGCTAGCGGGGAGGCGCGTGAGCAGTTCTTC
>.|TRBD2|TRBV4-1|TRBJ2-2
CASSQPRGGSGELFF
TGCGCCAGCAGCCAACCTCGGGGGGGCTCCGGGGAGCTGTTTTTT
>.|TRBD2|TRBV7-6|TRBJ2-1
CASSALAGGYNEQFF
TGTGCCAGCAGCGCACTAGCGGGAGGTTACAATGAGCAGTTCTTC
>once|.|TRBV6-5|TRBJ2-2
CASRALGANTGELFF
TGTGCCAGCAGGGCTTTGGGTGCGAACACCGGGGAGCTGTTTTTT
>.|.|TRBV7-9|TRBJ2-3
CASSLGEDTQYF
TGTGCCAGCAGCCTGGGGGAGGATACGCAGTATTTT
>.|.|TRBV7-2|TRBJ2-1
CASSLDWSSYNEQFF
TGTGCCAGCAGCCTGGACTGGAGCTCCTACAATGAGCAGTTCTTC
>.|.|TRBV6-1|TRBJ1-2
CASRASYYGYTF
TGTGCCAGCAGAGCTTCCTACTATGGCTACACCTTC
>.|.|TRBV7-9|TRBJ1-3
CASSLVKGPQGTIYF
TGTGCCAGCAGCTTAGTGAAAGGGCCCCAGGGCACCATATATTTT
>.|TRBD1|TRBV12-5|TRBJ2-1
CASGRPGQGAFF
TGTGCTAGTGGCCGCCCGGGACAGGGAGCCTTCTTC
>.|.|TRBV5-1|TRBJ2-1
CASSLRSDNEQFF
TGCGCCAGCAGTTTAAGGAGCGACAATGAGCAGTTCTTC
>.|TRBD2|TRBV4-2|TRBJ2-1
CASSPDTLAGVDNEQFF
TGTGCCAGCAGCCCTGATACTCTAGCGGGAGTAGACAATGAGCAGTTCTTC
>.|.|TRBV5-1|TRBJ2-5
CASSFGAVQETQYF
TGCGCCAGCAGCTTCGGGGCGGTCCAAGAGACCCAGTACTTC
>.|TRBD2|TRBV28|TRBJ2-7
CAGQASGTYEQYF
TGTGCCGGCCAGGCTAGCGGGACCTACGAGCAGTACTTC
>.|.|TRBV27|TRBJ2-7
CASTHERTETYSYEQYF
TGTGCCAGCACCCACGAACGGACGGAAACTTACTCCTACGAGCAGTACTTC
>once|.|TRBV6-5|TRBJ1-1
CASSYTRGNTEAFF
TGTGCCAGCAGTTACACGAGGGGGAACACTGAAGCTTTCTTT
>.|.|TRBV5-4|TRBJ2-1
CASTPGSSRYRNEQFF
TGTGCCAGCACCCCCGGATCTAGCCGATATCGCAATGAGCAGTTCTTC
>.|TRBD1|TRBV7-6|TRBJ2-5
CASSPGQGETQYF
TGTGCCAGCAGCCCCGGACAGGGAGAGACCCAGTACTTC
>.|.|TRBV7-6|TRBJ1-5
CASSLGPAGSNQPQHF
TGTGCCAGCAGCTTAGGCCCCGCAGGAAGCAATCAGCCCCAGCATTTT
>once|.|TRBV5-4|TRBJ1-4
CASSLGRGSRGKGEKLFF
TGTGCCAGCAGCTTGGGCAGAGGGAGCCGGGGTAAAGGCGAAAAACTGTTTTTT
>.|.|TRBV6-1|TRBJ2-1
CASGYYNEQFF
TGTGCCAGCGGTTATTACAATGAGCAGTTCTTC
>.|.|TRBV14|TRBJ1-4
CASSQDLRKPKLFF
TGTGCCAGCAGCCAAGATTTACGGAAGCCCAAACTGTTTTTT